A single sample gave rise to the 20 T cell receptor beta chains below, sequenced in a study of cytomegalovirus exposure and HLA in healthy donors. It was with 60 Vbeta and 13 Jbeta primers that the PCR ran. Sequencing used immunoSEQ multiplex PCR; TCRdb keeps in-frame clones, though not all of them. The table includes more than 100,000 clones, around 70% detected once. The specimen was PBMCs. These receptors all come from a woman in her forties in good health and CMV-seronegative.

V gene TRBV4-2 combines with J gene TRBJ1-1, with D unresolved. V lost 0 bases, J lost 1 base, and 9 bases lay in between. Germline CDR1 is LGHNA and CDR2 is YNFKEQ. CDR3 length: 15 amino acids. The CDR3 region is CASSQDTTRNTEAFF. The DNA for the CDR3 is TGTGCCAGCAGCCAAGACACGACACGGAACACTGAAGCTTTCTTT.

The rearrangement uses TRBV5-1 and TRBJ2-3; D is unresolved. Germline CDR1 reads SGHRS; CDR2 reads YFSETQ. With 2 bases removed from V and 3 bases from J, the gap between germline ends came to 7 bases. This CDR3 region has 13 residues. The CDR3 region has the DNA TGCGCCAGCAGCTTCGACGGGACAGATACGCAGTATTTT. It specifies CASSFDGTDTQYF.

This clone was counted a few times. V is TRBV2 and J is TRBJ2-1; 11 nucleotides line up with TRBD2. V lost 8 bases, J lost 5 bases, and 2 bases stayed unmatched. The germline V gene encodes CDR1 SNHLY and CDR2 FYNNEI. The CDR3 consists of 13 residues. DNA for the CDR3: TGTGCCAGCGGGGGACTAGCGGACAATGAGCAGTTCTTC. Amino acids: CASGGLADNEQFF.

The genes are TRBV6-6 and TRBJ1-5; 12 positions agree with TRBD1. V was pared by 6 bases and J by 3 bases, with 3 bases of the junction left unmatched. The CDR3 has 15 amino acids. CDR1 is MNHNY, CDR2 SVGAGI, per germline (reference sequence). The DNA for the CDR3 is TGTGCCAGCAGATGGGGACAGGGGGCCAATCAGCCCCAGCATTTT. As protein: CASRWGQGANQPQHF.

This clone was counted only a few times. The CDR3, as DNA: TGTGCCAGCAGCTCCGGACTAGCGGACACCGGGGAGCTGTTTTTT. Amino acids: CASSSGLADTGELFF. The gene calls are TRBV7-3 and TRBJ2-2, with 10 nucleotides matching TRBD2. V shed 4 bases and J 3 bases; nucleotides not matched to a gene: 2. CDR3 size: 15 residues. Germline V gene data show CDR1 as SGHTA and CDR2 as FQGTGA.

The CDR3 nucleotides read TGTGCCAGCAGTCACCCGGGACTAGCGGGGGGGCCAAGTGAGCAGTTCTTC. Translation: CASSHPGLAGGPSEQFF. The rearrangement joins TRBV27 to TRBJ2-1; 16 positions agree with TRBD2. V gave up 5 bases and J gave up 9 bases; unmatched junction bases: 10. The CDR3 contains 17 residues. Germline assignment: CDR1 MNHEY and CDR2 SMNVEV (reference sequence).

The V gene is TRBV18, the J gene TRBJ2-1, with TRBD2 matching over 9 bases. Trimming at V came to 3 bases and at J to 6 bases, leaving 6 bases not matched to a gene. Germline V gives CDR1 KGHSH, CDR2 LQKENI. The CDR3 has 15 amino acids. The CDR3 here is CASSPPGTSPNEQFF. Written as DNA, the CDR3 is TGTGCCAGCTCACCCCCCGGGACTAGCCCCAATGAGCAGTTCTTC.

The rearrangement uses TRBV19 and TRBJ2-5; the D is unclear. CDR3 size: 14 residues. The V end lost 5 bases, the J end lost 5 bases, and 15 bases lay between the germline ends. CDR1 and CDR2 from the germline V gene are LNHDA and SQIVND (reference sequence). The CDR3 coding sequence is TGTGCCAGTAGTCCTGACGGGTTGAGGGAGACCCAGTACTTC. It is translated as CASSPDGLRETQYF.

The chain recombines TRBV7-2 with TRBJ1-1; 8 bases line up with TRBD1. The germline V gene has CDR1 SGHTA and CDR2 FQGNSA. The CDR3 covers 14 residues. The V gene end was trimmed by 4 bases and the J gene end by 1 base; junction bases not matched to a gene: 2. CDR3 nucleotide sequence: TGTGCCAGCAGCTGGGGACAGGAGAACACTGAAGCTTTCTTT. Translation gives CASSWGQENTEAFF.

This clone was found once. A read error may produce the germline difference seen at one junction end. This chain uses TRBV6-5 with TRBJ1-1, with 7 bases that match TRBD1. The CDR3 sequence is 11 residues long. Germline V gene sequence: CDR1 MNHEY, CDR2 SVGAGI. The CDR3 protein is CASREGGVEVF. DNA of the CDR3: TGTGCCAGCAGGGAAGGGGGCGTGGAAGTCTTT.

The chain links TRBV7-2 to TRBJ1-1; TRBD1 matches at 7 bases. CDR1 and CDR2 from the germline V gene are SGHTA and FQGNSA. This CDR3 comprises 15 residues. After removal of 5 bases from V and 0 bases from J, the junction contained 6 bases not matched to a gene. In DNA, the CDR3 is TGTGCCAGCAGCCGGGACAGAATTATGAACACTGAAGCTTTCTTT. Translated: CASSRDRIMNTEAFF.

This clone appeared once. The J gene is TRBJ1-2, the V gene TRBV6-4; D perhaps matches TRBD1 (6 bases). Germline CDR1 MRHNA, CDR2 SNTAGT. The CDR3 covers 16 residues. V was cut by 4 bases and J by 0 bases, with 15 bases left in between. This CDR3 reads CASSATGTSSNYGYTF. CDR3 nucleotide sequence: TGTGCCAGCAGTGCGACCGGGACATCGTCTAACTATGGCTACACCTTC.

This clone was detected a few times. The V call is TRBV6-4, the J call TRBJ2-7; D unresolved. V gave up 2 bases and J gave up 3 bases, with 2 bases separating them. CDR1 is MRHNA and CDR2 is SNTAGT in the germline V gene. This CDR3 comprises 11 residues. The CDR3 DNA reads TGTGCCAGCAGTGACCTCTACGAGCAGTACTTC. The encoded protein is CASSDLYEQYF.

J is TRBJ2-2 and V is TRBV4-3; 8 bases are a match to TRBD1. Germline V gene data show CDR1 as LGHNA and CDR2 as YSLEER. V shed 4 bases and J 8 bases; nucleotides not matched to a gene: 12. The CDR3 consists of 16 residues. CDR3 sequence reads: CASSLISGRGPGELFF. In DNA form, the CDR3 reads TGCGCCAGCAGCCTAATATCGGGCAGGGGGCCTGGGGAGCTGTTTTTT.

The chain has TRBV5-5 and TRBJ2-7; 9 bases are shared with TRBD2. Per germline, CDR1 SGHKS and CDR2 YYEKEE (reference sequence). V lost 0 bases and J lost 4; bases outside the gene matches: 14. The length of the CDR3 is 18 residues. CDR3 protein: CASSLGANLAGLSYEQYF. CDR3 nucleotides: TGTGCCAGCAGCTTGGGCGCCAATCTAGCGGGACTTTCTTACGAGCAGTACTTC.

The V and J genes are TRBV19 and TRBJ1-2, with 7 bases that match TRBD1. J gave up 4 bases and V 4 bases, and 18 bases lay outside the gene matches. The CDR3 loop spans 18 amino acids. Looked up from germline, CDR1 is LNHDA and CDR2 is SQIVND (reference sequence). The CDR3 DNA sequence: TGTGCCAGTAGTACACCACCGCTGGAGAGGGGGCGCCGCTATGGCTACACCTTC. It specifies CASSTPPLERGRRYGYTF.

This chain connects TRBV4-1 to TRBJ2-5; a weak D match, TRBD1 (6 bases). V lost 1 base, J lost 5 bases, and 14 bases lay in between. The germline CDR1 and CDR2 sequences are MGHRA and YSYEKL. This CDR3 has 15 amino acids. The CDR3 nucleotides read TGCGCCAGCAGCCAAGGGGTCAGGGGCGGGGAGACCCAGTACTTC. It encodes CASSQGVRGGETQYF.

A remark on this clone: Its ends do not fully match the called genes, so a read error is possible. The chain recombines TRBV7-7 with TRBJ2-7; TRBD1 matches 8 bases. This CDR3 region has 15 residues. Germline V CDR1 and CDR2: SSHAT, FNYEAQ (reference sequence). The CDR3 region has the DNA TGTGCTAGCAGCCCTTCCCCGACAGGGGAATACGAGCAGTACTTC. It encodes CASSPSPTGEYEQYF.

The chain carries TRBV7-2 and TRBJ2-4, with a weak D call TRBD1 (6 bases). CDR1 and CDR2 from the germline V gene are SGHTA and FQGNSA. Deletions cut 3 bases from V and 3 bases from J, with 21 bases between. This CDR3 contains 18 residues. Here the CDR3 reads CASSLTGQPTVGKNIQYF. The CDR3 DNA reads TGTGCCAGCAGCTTGACGGGACAACCCACCGTAGGCAAAAACATTCAGTACTTC.

The chain carries TRBV28 and TRBJ2-7, with a possible D match to TRBD1 (6 bases). Germline V gives CDR1 MDHEN, CDR2 SYDVKM. The ends were cut back, 5 bases at V and 4 bases at J, with 18 bases in the middle. This CDR3 has 15 amino acids. This CDR3 is CASSQGTGSSYEQYF. CDR3 coding DNA: TGTGCCAGCAGTCAGGGGACCGGATCAAGTTACGAGCAGTACTTC. Full variable domain (outside the CDR3, taken from reference TRBV28 and TRBJ2-7): DVKVTQSSRYLVKRTGEKVFLECVQDMDHENMFWYRQDPGLGLRLIYFSYDVKMKEKGDIPEGYSVSREKKERFSLILESASTNQTSMYLCASSQGTGSSYEQYFGPGTRLTVT.